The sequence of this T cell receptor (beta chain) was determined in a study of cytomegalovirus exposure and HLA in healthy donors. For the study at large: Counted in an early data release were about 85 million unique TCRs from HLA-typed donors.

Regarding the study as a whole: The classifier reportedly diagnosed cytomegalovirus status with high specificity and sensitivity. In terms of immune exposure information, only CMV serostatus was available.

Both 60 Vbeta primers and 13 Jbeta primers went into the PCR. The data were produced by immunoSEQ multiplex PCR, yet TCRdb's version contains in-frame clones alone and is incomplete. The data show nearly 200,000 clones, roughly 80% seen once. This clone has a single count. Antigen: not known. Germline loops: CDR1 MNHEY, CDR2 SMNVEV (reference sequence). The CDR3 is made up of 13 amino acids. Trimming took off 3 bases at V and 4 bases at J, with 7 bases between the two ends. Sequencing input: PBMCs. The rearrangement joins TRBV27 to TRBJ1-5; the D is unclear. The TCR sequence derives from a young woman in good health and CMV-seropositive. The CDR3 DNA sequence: TGTGCCAGCAGTTTCCTAGCAAATCAGCCCCAGCATTTT. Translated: CASSFLANQPQHF.